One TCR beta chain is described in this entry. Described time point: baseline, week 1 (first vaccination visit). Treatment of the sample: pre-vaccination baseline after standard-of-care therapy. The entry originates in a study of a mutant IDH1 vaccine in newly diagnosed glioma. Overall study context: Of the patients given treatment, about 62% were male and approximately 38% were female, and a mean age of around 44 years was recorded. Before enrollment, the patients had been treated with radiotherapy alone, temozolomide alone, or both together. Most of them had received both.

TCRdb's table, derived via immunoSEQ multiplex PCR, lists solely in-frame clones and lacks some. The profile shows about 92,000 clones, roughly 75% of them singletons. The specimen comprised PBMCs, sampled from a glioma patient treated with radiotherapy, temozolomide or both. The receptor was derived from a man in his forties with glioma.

CDR3 coding DNA: TGTGCCAGCAGTGAATACGGGTCTAGCGGTCCCGGCACAGATACGCAGTATTTT. Protein sequence: CASSEYGSSGPGTDTQYF. The genes are TRBV6-1 and TRBJ2-3, with 7 positions matching TRBD2. The V gene's germline CDR1 is MNHNS and CDR2 SASEGT. The V gene end was trimmed by 2 bases and the J gene end by 1 base; junction bases not matched to a gene: 12. The CDR3 covers 18 residues.